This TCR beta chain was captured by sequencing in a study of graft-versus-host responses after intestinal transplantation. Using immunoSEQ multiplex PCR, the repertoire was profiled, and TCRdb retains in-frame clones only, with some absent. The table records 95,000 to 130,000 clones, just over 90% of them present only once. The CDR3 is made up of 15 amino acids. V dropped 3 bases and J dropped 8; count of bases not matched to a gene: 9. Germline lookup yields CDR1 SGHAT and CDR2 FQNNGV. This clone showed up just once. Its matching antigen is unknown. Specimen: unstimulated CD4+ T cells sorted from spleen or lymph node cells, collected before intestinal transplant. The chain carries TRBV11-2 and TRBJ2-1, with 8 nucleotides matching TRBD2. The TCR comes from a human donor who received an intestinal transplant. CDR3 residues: CASSLRTSLGDEQFF. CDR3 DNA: TGTGCCAGCAGCTTGAGGACTAGCCTTGGCGATGAGCAGTTCTTC.